The T cell receptor beta chain described here comes from a study of blood T cell repertoires in COVID-19. Trimming pared 9 bases from V and 7 bases from J, leaving 19 bases between. The CDR3 totals 13 residues. Germline values: CDR1 ENHRY, CDR2 SYGVKD. The method was immunoSEQ multiplex PCR; TCRdb's version includes in-frame clones alone and lacks a portion of them. The sample gives roughly 68,000 clones, approximately 85% of which show up once; roughly 29% is in the top ten. Material: peripheral blood. This clonotype was obtained from a man aged 50-59 years with acute or convalescent COVID-19. The V gene is TRBV10-3, the J gene TRBJ2-7; D uncertain. CDR3 loop: CAINSYMTREQYF. CDR3 sequence (DNA): TGTGCCATTAATTCGTACATGACTCGGGAGCAGTACTTC.